This section outlines one T cell receptor (beta chain) sequence together with its context. RNA extraction was followed by reverse transcription into cDNA, which acted as the sequencing template. Assay used: immunoSEQ multiplex PCR; TCRdb lists only in-frame clones, some missing. The table lists approximately 180,000 clones, more than 55% of them singletons, with about 1.3% in the top ten. The treatment was: oral pan-JAK inhibitor, 5-10 mg twice daily. The record originates from a study of CD8+ T cells in alopecia areata. The material was CD4+ T cells sorted from blood, obtained at week 49, from a patient treated with tofacitinib. The receptor was isolated from a human donor with alopecia areata.

CDR3 in amino acids: CASSVRIGYGYTF. CDR3 sequence (DNA): TGTGCCAGCAGCGTACGCATAGGCTATGGCTACACCTTC. The chain couples TRBV9 to TRBJ1-2; no reliable D call. Trimming took off 1 base at V and 4 bases at J, with 8 bases between the two ends. CDR1 and CDR2 (germline): SGDLS, YYNGEE. This CDR3 has 13 amino acids.